This TCR beta chain was retrieved from a study of early T cells in non-severe SARS-CoV-2 infection. Turning to the study itself: Sequencing of unsorted whole blood was done on bulk RNA, leaving chains unpaired. Findings of the study overall: The matching step, a VDJdb search, favored anti-spike CD8 responses and missed private and CD4 specificities.

The CDR3 length is 13 residues. Trimming cost V 6 bases and J 1 base, with 11 bases left between them. Germline CDR1 is DFQATT and CDR2 is SNEGSKA (reference sequence). This clonotype was seen repeatedly, ten times or more. Its antigen is currently unknown. The protocol attached unique molecular identifiers to individual cDNA molecules. One entry per CDR3 protein results from TCRdb running MiXCR on the 5' RACE reads. The sample records under 85,000 distinct CDR3 sequences, more than 10% being singletons. The sequence was collected from an adult who was a healthcare worker with PCR-confirmed SARS-CoV-2 infection or an uninfected control (not recorded which). V gene TRBV20-1 combines with J gene TRBJ2-3; D may be TRBD2 (6 bases). The source material was whole blood. CDR3 loop: CSAGGSGTDTQYF. CDR3 bases: TGCAGTGCCGGGGGTTCTGGCACAGATACGCAGTATTTT.